The 8 T cell receptor beta chains given below trace back to one sample, sequenced in a study of blood T cell repertoires in COVID-19. Repertoires were generated with immunoSEQ multiplex PCR, while TCRdb's copy carries only in-frame clones and drops some. The sample consists of some 50,000 clones, 86% of them appearing once. Sequenced: PBMCs or T cells enriched from blood (not recorded which). These receptors were obtained from a woman between 45 and 65 years old who had recovered from COVID-19.

V usage is TRBV5-6 and J usage is TRBJ1-1, with 8 nucleotides matching TRBD1. The V and J ends lost 0 bases and 0 bases, in that order; junction bases with no gene match: 7. The CDR3 is 17 residues long. Germline CDR1 SGHDT, CDR2 YYEEEE. CDR3 sequence reads: CASSLVTGGDMNTEAFF. The CDR3 DNA sequence: TGTGCCAGCAGCTTGGTAACAGGGGGGGACATGAACACTGAAGCTTTCTTT.

The chain is built from TRBV7-6 and TRBJ1-1; possible D gene TRBD1, 6 bases. V lost 5 bases, J lost 7 bases, and 20 bases lay in between. The CDR3 runs 15 residues. Germline V gene data show CDR1 as SGHVS and CDR2 as FNYEAQ. CDR3 DNA sequence: TGTGCCAGCAGCCGAGCGCCGGGACAAGCTATTGAAGCTTTCTTT. Residues: CASSRAPGQAIEAFF.

The J gene is TRBJ2-7, the V gene TRBV29-1, with TRBD2 identical over 8 bases. The CDR3 is 13 amino acids. After removal of 4 bases from V and 7 bases from J, the junction contained 9 bases not matched to a gene. From germline, CDR1 is SQVTM and CDR2 ANQGSEA. The chain's CDR3 is CSVAPAGVQEQYF. The CDR3 DNA is TGCAGCGTTGCCCCAGCGGGAGTACAAGAGCAGTACTTC.

This chain connects TRBV5-1 to TRBJ1-2; the D gene is possibly TRBD1 (5 bases). The ends were cut back, 0 bases at V and 5 bases at J, with 11 bases in the middle. Germline CDR1 is SGHRS and CDR2 is YFSETQ. This CDR3 comprises 14 residues. As DNA, the CDR3 is TGCGCCAGCAGCTTGGGTGGGGCAGAGTATGGCTACACCTTC. Protein product: CASSLGGAEYGYTF.

The chain combines TRBV7-9 with TRBJ1-2; D is unresolved. In germline, CDR1 is SEHNR, CDR2 FQNEAQ (reference sequence). The CDR3 has 15 residues. V dropped 1 base and J dropped 0 bases, with 9 bases sitting between them. The DNA for the CDR3 is TGTGCCAGCAGCTTAGGGGCAGCAGCTAACTATGGCTACACCTTC. Amino acid sequence: CASSLGAAANYGYTF.

The chain has TRBV28 and TRBJ2-4, with 7 bases aligning to TRBD2. The junction had 23 bases not matched to a gene; V was cut back by 5 bases and J by 7 bases. The CDR3 covers 19 residues. CDR1 MDHEN and CDR2 SYDVKM come from the germline V gene. The CDR3 protein is CASSQNWVGTDVGGNIQYF. The CDR3 DNA sequence: TGTGCCAGCAGTCAAAATTGGGTAGGGACCGATGTGGGGGGGAACATTCAGTACTTC.

The gene calls are TRBV29-1 and TRBJ2-1; maybe TRBD1 (6 bases). V lost 6 bases to trimming and J lost 3 bases, with 9 bases between them. Germline loops: CDR1 SQVTM, CDR2 ANQGSEA. CDR3 size: 12 residues. The DNA of the CDR3 is TGCAGCGTGGACAGCTACTACAATGAGCAGTTCTTC. This sequence encodes CSVDSYYNEQFF.

The chain recombines TRBV28 with TRBJ1-1; 7 bases fit TRBD1. This CDR3 has 17 amino acids. Germline CDR1 is MDHEN and CDR2 is SYDVKM. After removal of 5 bases from V and 0 bases from J, the junction contained 12 bases not matched to a gene. In DNA form, the CDR3 reads TGTGCCAGCAGTCTGCACACAGGGGTGGGGGTGAACACTGAAGCTTTCTTT. Translating gives CASSLHTGVGVNTEAFF.